These 5 T cell receptor beta chains share one sample of origin, sequenced in a study of T cell responses to AZD1222 COVID-19 vaccine. The repertoire was sequenced with immunoSEQ multiplex PCR; TCRdb's copy has only in-frame clones and lacks some. The data show about 130,000 clones, roughly 90% seen once. The specimen comprised peripheral blood, sampled 28 days after the second AZD1222 dose. The receptors were sampled from an adult who received the AZD1222 COVID-19 vaccine.

V usage is TRBV6-1 and J usage is TRBJ1-2; 7 nucleotides agree with TRBD1. Germline lookup yields CDR1 MNHNS and CDR2 SASEGT. The V and J ends lost 2 bases and 2 bases, in that order; junction bases with no gene match: 2. The CDR3 is 14 amino acids. The CDR3 loop is CASSELDRNYGYTF. The CDR3 region has the DNA TGTGCCAGCAGTGAATTGGACAGGAACTATGGCTACACCTTC.

The chain carries TRBV7-9 and TRBJ1-3, with D hard to call. This CDR3 region has 16 residues. Looked up from germline, CDR1 is SEHNR and CDR2 is FQNEAQ (reference sequence). V was pared by 5 bases and J by 0 bases, with 14 bases between. The CDR3 loop is CASSAASTFSGNTIYF. In DNA, the CDR3 is TGTGCCAGCAGCGCAGCGTCGACTTTCTCTGGAAACACCATATATTTT.

V usage is TRBV19 and J usage is TRBJ2-1, with 14 bases fitting TRBD2. CDR1 is LNHDA, CDR2 SQIVND, per germline (reference sequence). This CDR3 is 19 amino acids long. The V and J ends lost 2 bases and 4 bases, in that order; junction bases with no gene match: 10. The CDR3 sequence: CASSISGTSGRSTYNEQFF. The CDR3 DNA follows: TGTGCCAGTAGTATATCCGGGACTAGCGGGAGATCGACTTACAATGAGCAGTTCTTC. The whole variable domain, remainder taken from reference TRBV19 and TRBJ2-1, is DGGITQSPKYLFRKEGQNVTLSCEQNLNHDAMYWYRQDPGQGLRLIYYSQIVNDFQKGDIAEGYSVSREKKESFPLTVTSAQKNPTAFYLCASSISGTSGRSTYNEQFFGPGTRLTVL.

The gene calls are TRBV11-2 and TRBJ2-1; 10 bases fit TRBD2. This CDR3 has 18 amino acids. The V and J ends lost 6 bases and 7 bases, in that order; junction bases with no gene match: 18. Germline CDR1 and CDR2: SGHAT and FQNNGV. CDR3 protein: CASSSRLIALAGANEQFF. The DNA of the CDR3 is TGTGCCAGCAGTTCCCGACTCATAGCCCTAGCGGGAGCAAATGAGCAGTTCTTC.

The gene calls are TRBV14 and TRBJ1-1, with D hard to call. Germline V gene lookup returns CDR1 SGHDN and CDR2 FVKESK. Trimming left V 7 bases short and J 0 bases short, with 9 bases between. The CDR3 sequence is 13 residues long. The CDR3 loop reads CASKRTMNTEAFF. DNA for the CDR3: TGTGCCAGCAAAAGAACCATGAACACTGAAGCTTTCTTT.